These 23 T cell receptor beta chains were sequenced from one sample in a study of blood T cells in healthy people across ages. With a J-beta primer mix and a sample-barcoded 5' primer, a second PCR ran about 7 to 12 cycles. One entry per CDR3 protein results from TCRdb running MiXCR on the 5' RACE reads. The table has around 1,100,000 distinct CDR3 sequences, 35% to 45% seen once; the top ten hold around 13%. What was sequenced was blood. The receptor set was obtained from a man between 18 and 35 years old in good health.

This clonotype was observed a handful of times. V and J are TRBV7-6 and TRBJ1-1; no clear D. Germline assignment: CDR1 SGHVS and CDR2 FNYEAQ. The V end lost 1 base, the J end lost 0 bases, and 9 bases lay between the germline ends. CDR3 length: 15 residues. The CDR3 sequence is CASSLEAGVNTEAFF. The CDR3 DNA reads TGTGCCAGCAGCTTAGAGGCCGGAGTGAACACTGAAGCTTTCTTT.

The V gene is TRBV20-1, the J gene TRBJ2-3; no reliable D call. CDR3 size: 11 residues. Germline V lookup: CDR1 DFQATT, CDR2 SNEGSKA (reference sequence). V was trimmed by 3 bases and J by 6 bases, leaving 7 bases between them. The CDR3 protein is CSASLGDTQYF. CDR3 DNA: TGCAGTGCTAGTCTGGGGGATACGCAGTATTTT.

In DNA form, the CDR3 reads TGTGCCAGCAGCGCGATAAATGAAGCTTTCTTT. Protein sequence: CASSAINEAFF. The chain has TRBV6-2 or TRBV6-3 and TRBJ1-1, with D unclear. V was trimmed by 6 bases and J by 7 bases, leaving 9 bases between them. Germline lookup yields CDR1 MNHEY and CDR2 SVGEGT. The CDR3 spans 11 residues.

The chain couples TRBV29-1 to TRBJ2-7; TRBD1 aligns across 7 bases. This CDR3 is built from 13 residues. CDR1 and CDR2 (germline): SQVTM, ANQGSEA. After removal of 6 bases from V and 7 bases from J, the junction contained 12 bases not matched to a gene. The CDR3 is CSVPGQKNNEQYF. CDR3 DNA sequence: TGCAGCGTGCCGGGACAGAAAAACAATGAGCAGTACTTC.

This clonotype was found a few times. The V gene is TRBV20-1, the J gene TRBJ2-4; the match to TRBD1 covers 8 bases. Unmatched junction bases numbered 11, after V lost 6 bases and J lost 1 base. The CDR3 loop spans 16 amino acids. The V gene's germline CDR1 is DFQATT and CDR2 SNEGSKA (reference sequence). The CDR3: CSAPGVQGAAKNIQYF. The CDR3 DNA sequence: TGCAGTGCCCCCGGGGTGCAGGGGGCGGCCAAAAACATTCAGTACTTC.

This rearrangement joins TRBV29-1 to TRBJ2-5; D unclear. CDR3 length equals 14 residues. Germline-derived CDR1 and CDR2 are SQVTM and ANQGSEA. V lost 1 base and J 5 bases, leaving 14 bases between the germline ends. The chain's CDR3 is CSVEGEGFGETQYF. As DNA, the CDR3 is TGCAGCGTTGAAGGTGAAGGGTTCGGGGAGACCCAGTACTTC.

V is TRBV11-1 and J is TRBJ2-1, with TRBD2 matching 8 bases. Germline trimming cut 5 bases from V and 1 base from J; bases unmatched to any gene: 4. This CDR3 is built from 15 residues. Germline V CDR1 and CDR2: SGHAT, FQDESV (reference sequence). The chain's CDR3 is CASSHSGVSYNEQFF. CDR3 bases: TGTGCCAGCAGCCATAGCGGGGTATCCTACAATGAGCAGTTCTTC.

The sample holds a few counts of this clonotype. The chain is built from TRBV27 and TRBJ2-7; 7 nucleotides agree with TRBD1. This CDR3 region has 15 residues. Looked up from germline, CDR1 is MNHEY and CDR2 is SMNVEV (reference sequence). After removal of 4 bases from V and 2 bases from J, the junction contained 8 bases not matched to a gene. DNA of the CDR3: TGTGCCAGCAGTTACGTACAGGGGATGACCTACGAGCAGTACTTC. It codes for CASSYVQGMTYEQYF.

This clonotype was picked up a small number of times. The CDR3 loop is CASSSRGQSTTDTQYF. The CDR3 region has the DNA TGCGCCAGCAGCAGCCGGGGACAGTCAACCACAGATACGCAGTATTTT. This chain connects TRBV5-1 to TRBJ2-3; 7 nucleotides align to TRBD1. Looked up from germline, CDR1 is SGHRS and CDR2 is YFSETQ. The V segment lost 4 bases and the J segment 2 bases; nucleotides outside the gene matches: 10. The CDR3 extends over 16 amino acids.

The rearrangement joins TRBV15 to TRBJ2-3, with D hard to call. Between the trimmed V and J ends, which lost 1 base and 7 bases, there was a span of 12 bases. The germline V gene has CDR1 LNHNV and CDR2 YYDKDF (reference sequence). This CDR3 has 14 amino acids. The CDR3 is CATSRGEDVNTQYF. The CDR3 DNA reads as TGTGCCACCAGCAGAGGGGAAGACGTGAATACGCAGTATTTT.

This chain links TRBV29-1 with TRBJ1-4; 7 bases align to TRBD1. The CDR3 runs 10 residues. Germline CDR1 SQVTM, CDR2 ANQGSEA. J gave up 7 bases and V 7 bases, and 0 bases lay outside the gene matches. The CDR3: CSGQGEKLFF. The CDR3 DNA reads as TGCAGCGGACAGGGTGAAAAACTGTTTTTT.

This chain links TRBV7-2 with TRBJ2-4; D unresolved. Trimming removed 5 bases at V and 0 bases at J, with 8 bases between. The CDR3 consists of 14 residues. The germline gives CDR1 SGHTA, CDR2 FQGNSA. As DNA, the CDR3 is TGTGCCAGCAGCGGCCAGACAGCCAAAAACATTCAGTACTTC. Translated: CASSGQTAKNIQYF.

The rearrangement joins TRBV5-1 to TRBJ2-1; D gene uncertain. CDR1 is SGHRS and CDR2 is YFSETQ in the germline V gene. This CDR3 contains 11 residues. Trimming removed 4 bases at V and 10 bases at J, with 9 bases between. This CDR3 reads CASSTSTEQFF. The CDR3 nucleotides read TGCGCCAGCAGCACGTCTACAGAGCAGTTCTTC. The variable domain in full, with the rest retrieved from reference TRBV5-1 and TRBJ2-1, is KAGVTQTPRYLIKTRGQQVTLSCSPISGHRSVSWYQQTPGQGLQFLFEYFSETQRNKGNFPGRFSGRQFSNSRSEMNVSTLELGDSALYLCASSTSTEQFFGPGTRLTVL.

There are a few counts of this clonotype. The CDR3 sequence is CSASPHRGEGQPQHF. The DNA of the CDR3 is TGCAGTGCTAGCCCCCATCGGGGGGAAGGACAGCCCCAGCATTTT. This sequence joins TRBV20-1 and TRBJ1-5; D possibly corresponds to TRBD1 (5 bases). This CDR3 is 15 amino acids long. Trimming pared 3 bases from V and 7 bases from J, leaving 19 bases between. Germline V gives CDR1 DFQATT, CDR2 SNEGSKA (reference sequence).

The genes are TRBV7-2 and TRBJ1-6; D gene ambiguous. Germline V gene data show CDR1 as SGHTA and CDR2 as FQGNSA. The V and J ends lost 5 bases and 4 bases respectively, with 6 bases between them. CDR3 length: 13 amino acids. CDR3 nucleotides: TGTGCCAGCAGCCCTCAATATAATTCACCCCTCCACTTT. This encodes CASSPQYNSPLHF.

The chain carries TRBV6-5 and TRBJ2-3; D remains unclear. The CDR3 totals 15 residues. V was trimmed by 5 bases and J by 1 base, leaving 13 bases between them. Germline CDR1 MNHEY, CDR2 SVGAGI. In nucleotides, the CDR3 is TGTGCCAGCAGTCCGCATATTACCGGCACAGATACGCAGTATTTT. Protein product: CASSPHITGTDTQYF.

The chain employs TRBV2 and TRBJ1-3; D unclear. The CDR3 runs 14 residues. Trimming pared 6 bases from V and 0 bases from J, leaving 9 bases between. Per germline, CDR1 SNHLY and CDR2 FYNNEI. CDR3 nucleotides: TGTGCCAGCAGGCAGAGCGTCTCTGGAAACACCATATATTTT. Protein: CASRQSVSGNTIYF.

The rearrangement uses TRBV6-1 and TRBJ1-4; D is unclear. Trimming pared 4 bases from V and 13 bases from J, leaving 10 bases between. The V gene's germline CDR1 is MNHNS and CDR2 SASEGT. The CDR3 extends over 11 amino acids. The CDR3 nucleotides are TGTGCCAGCAGTGGGACCGAGCGACTGTTTTTT. This sequence encodes CASSGTERLFF.

This clonotype has a handful of counts. The rearrangement links TRBV5-6 to TRBJ2-1; perhaps TRBD1 as D (5 bases). Germline lookup yields CDR1 SGHDT and CDR2 YYEEEE. V shed 0 bases and J shed 9 bases, with 13 bases lying between them. The CDR3 is 14 residues long. Here the CDR3 DNA reads TGTGCCAGCAGCTTGGGACAGACCTTCGCTGAGCAGTTCTTC. This codes for CASSLGQTFAEQFF.

This clonotype was detected only a few times. V is TRBV4-1 and J is TRBJ2-1; D call uncertain. CDR1 and CDR2 (germline): MGHRA, YSYEKL. The CDR3 is 12 amino acids. The V end lost 1 base, the J end lost 11 bases, and 9 bases lay between the germline ends. CDR3 nucleotides: TGCGCCAGCAGCCAAGGGACCAGCCAGCAGTTCTTC. This translates into CASSQGTSQQFF.

The table lists this clonotype with many counts. The CDR3 coding sequence is TGTGCCAGCAGCCAAGATGTAGGAGGGACCTATGGCTACACCTTC. It yields the protein CASSQDVGGTYGYTF. This chain joins TRBV4-2 and TRBJ1-2; D may be TRBD1 (5 bases). This CDR3 is 15 amino acids long. V was shortened by 0 bases and J by 4 bases, with 12 bases between the two germline ends. Looked up from germline, CDR1 is LGHNA and CDR2 is YNFKEQ.

The chain combines TRBV14 with TRBJ1-6, with a possible D match to TRBD1 (6 bases). This CDR3 has 14 residues. With 4 bases removed from V and 7 bases from J, the gap between germline ends came to 11 bases. CDR1 is SGHDN, CDR2 FVKESK, per germline. The CDR3 loop reads CASSPLGGNSPLHF. The CDR3 DNA reads as TGTGCCAGCAGCCCCCTTGGGGGCAATTCACCCCTCCACTTT.

V gene TRBV6-2 or TRBV6-3 combines with J gene TRBJ2-7; perhaps TRBD2 as D (5 bases). This CDR3 has 14 residues. V was pared by 6 bases and J by 2 bases, with 14 bases between. In germline, CDR1 is MNHEY, CDR2 SVGEGT. This CDR3 is CASRLASGAYEQYF. The CDR3 DNA reads TGTGCCAGCAGGCTAGCTAGTGGGGCCTACGAGCAGTACTTC.